This record covers a single TCR beta chain. Its antigen is unknown. Primers for the PCR totalled 60 Vbeta and 13 Jbeta. This table comes from immunoSEQ multiplex PCR, and its TCRdb copy is limited to in-frame clones, with some not included. The data contain roughly 170,000 clones, roughly 80% of them seen just once; the ten biggest clones take up around 7.2%. The source of the sample is a study of cytomegalovirus exposure and HLA in healthy donors. Study-level information: The approximately 120 million unique TCR beta sequences, from about 180 million T cells, were found by an earlier analysis. General study results and limits: The Asian-associated ancestry cluster reportedly had fewer N-insertions than the approximately 650-donor mean in a later analysis. Excluded: some indistinguishable V segments such as TRBV6-2 and TRBV6-3.

The V end lost 6 bases, the J end lost 6 bases, and 12 bases lay between the germline ends. This CDR3 region has 12 residues. Per germline, CDR1 SGHRS and CDR2 YFSETQ. Sequenced input: PBMCs. This chain uses TRBV5-1 with TRBJ1-1; TRBD1 is a possible D gene (5 bases). The clonotype originates from a man aged 25 to 40 in good health and CMV-seropositive. In DNA, the CDR3 is TGCGCCAGCACCGCAGGGCTAGCTGAAGCTTTCTTT. Protein: CASTAGLAEAFF.